This TCR beta chain stems from a study of T cell responses to AZD1222 COVID-19 vaccine (dated by TCRdb to the early 2020s). Broadly, across the study: AZD1222 recipients with second doses at about 4 weeks or about 12 weeks were pooled, because spike-specific TCR depth and breadth did not differ between schedules. TCR sequencing was performed for over 230 trial participants, of whom about 200 were given two doses of AZD1222 and approximately 26 were given two doses of MenACWY control vaccine. Trial participants were enrolled by age into 18-55, 56-69 and 70-plus year subgroups, with roughly 160, 29 and 62 TCR-sequenced participants respectively. Broader findings and caveats from the paper: Conclusions about previously exposed vaccinees are limited because only six or seven AZD1222 recipients were SARS-CoV-2 seropositive at baseline. In the small 56-69-year group, the increase in depth fell short of significance, most likely because of low power. The whole spike protein was spanned by vaccine-associated CD4 TCRs, and dominant responses were seen in regions 160-218 and 743-854. Reportedly, almost half of the unique spike-specific TCRs recognized epitopes lying outside the regions that are mutated in the B.1.351 and B.1.1.7 variants. Participants were mostly white British, with more females than males. The authors suggested clonal diversity may have been underestimated. Because no day 14 peak-response samples were available, repertoires were characterized only after the peak T cell response. A significant rise in spike-specific TCR breadth and depth was observed after two AZD1222 doses relative to day 0 and relative to MenACWY recipients.

This specimen's time point label, interpreted: baseline before first vaccination. Vaccinee samples were obtained from the UK trials COV001 and COV002, which included a single-blind randomized controlled phase 2/3 trial of AZD1222 (ChAdOx1 nCoV-19) in healthy adults. For TCRbeta chain sequencing, PBMC samples were collected from trial participants at day 0 and at day 28 after the second dose. For CDR1 and CDR2, the germline V gene lists ENHRY and SYGVKD. V is pruned by 6 bases and J by 5 bases, leaving 4 bases of the junction without a gene match. The CDR3 holds 14 amino acids from the cysteine to the phenylalanine. Here the CDR3 DNA is all that survives: 42 bases in frame from base 1. The CDR3 regions of human TCRbeta chains were analyzed by immunosequencing. Per the authors' processing: Repertoire TCRs were matched against a reference library of SARS-CoV-2-specific TCRs generated with the MIRA antigen-specificity platform. Breadth was defined as the fraction of unique TCRs that were SARS-CoV-2-associated, and depth was defined as the fraction of total T cells that were SARS-CoV-2-associated. Using the MIRA data, each spike-specific TCR was assigned both to the spike region to which the TCR was reactive and to a CD4 or CD8 class. Log10-transformed breadth and depth values were compared by one-way ANOVA with Sidak's multiple comparisons tests. Sourced from immuneACCESS, this table was stored by TCRdb with only in-frame sequences that have V and J called. A share of the clones is absent; for the studies checked, an unresolved V gene accounts for under half, and the remainder has no known explanation. That table furnishes V, J and clone size, whereas the DNA furnished D and trimming. Across this sample there are 100,000 to 150,000 clones, with 92% seen only once. The ten largest clones capture around 1.5% of the sample.

Note on this clone: No cognate antigen has been identified for it. Base-call qualities are not available, and no considerably larger clone is one nucleotide away.

The receptor was derived from an adult in good health. The V gene is TRBV10-3 and the J gene is TRBJ2-5, with 12 bases matching TRBD2. The source was peripheral blood, collected on day 0 of AZD1222 vaccination. The nucleotide sequence is TGTGCCATCAGGGGGACTAGCGGGTGGGAGACCCAGTACTTC. This is translated as CAIRGTSGWETQYF.